This T cell receptor beta chain was sequenced for a study of spatial heterogeneity in lung cancer. TCRdb re-called the 5' RACE reads through MiXCR, storing one row per CDR3 protein. In the table there are 14,000 or so distinct CDR3 sequences, 4.7% of which are singletons. Overall study findings and caveats: Tumor mutation counts were tracked by expanded intratumoral alpha and beta TCR counts.

This clonotype is deemed medium-sized (0.01 to 0.1%). The target antigen is unknown. Stated time point: sample taken at primary tumor resection. This CDR3 is built from 15 residues. Germline-derived CDR1 and CDR2 are LNHDA and SQIVND (reference sequence). Trimming stripped 3 bases from V and 10 bases from J, with 21 bases between. The sample was lung tumor tissue, taken at surgery. This sequence originates from a female donor with early-stage non-small cell lung cancer. The chain carries TRBV19 and TRBJ1-2, with a possible D match to TRBD1 (5 bases). The CDR3 spells CASSMGTGRELIYTF. The DNA for the CDR3 is TGTGCCAGTAGTATGGGAACAGGCCGCGAATTGATCTACACCTTC.